This T cell receptor (beta chain) was sequenced for a study of cytomegalovirus exposure and HLA in healthy donors. Overall study context: Tens of millions of unique TCRs, all from HLA-typed donors, were included in an early release of the data. Study-wide points: Earlier analysis found most TCR beta V segments productive about 87% or about 30% of the time. Available immune exposure information covered CMV serostatus only.

To note about this clone: The antigen is undetermined.

A multiplex PCR was run with 60 Vbeta primers and 13 Jbeta primers. Original handling: Unique TCR beta chains totaled some 78 million in a later count, with some 10 million of them shared. Sequencing used immunoSEQ multiplex PCR; TCRdb keeps in-frame clones, though not all of them. That table is the source of V, J and clone size, and D and trimming were worked out from the DNA. The sample has some 120,000 clones, more than 80% seen once. Germline-derived CDR1 and CDR2 are SGHNT and YYREEE (reference sequence). After removal of 4 bases from V and 7 bases from J, the junction contained 10 bases not matched to a gene. The length of the CDR3 is 15 residues.

Specimen: PBMCs. This TCR came from a man aged 40-49 years in good health and CMV-seronegative. The chain employs TRBV5-4 and TRBJ2-1, with 8 bases fitting TRBD2. The CDR3: CASSPRTSPENEQFF. CDR3 nucleotides: TGTGCCAGCAGCCCGAGGACTAGCCCGGAGAATGAGCAGTTCTTC.